Presented here are 21 T cell receptor beta chains from one specimen sequenced in a study of blood T cell repertoires in COVID-19. TCRdb keeps only in-frame clones here, not all; method: immunoSEQ multiplex PCR. The sample shows more than 150,000 clones, 90% of them seen only once. Sequences were obtained from peripheral blood. Receptor source: a man aged 45-65 years with acute or convalescent COVID-19.

V is TRBV3-1 (or the pseudogene TRBV3-2) and J is TRBJ1-3, with no clear D. Germline V CDR1 and CDR2: LGHDT, YNNKEL (reference sequence). V dropped 2 bases and J dropped 0 bases, with 8 bases sitting between them. The length of the CDR3 is 15 residues. The CDR3 sequence is CASSQQIISGNTIYF. The CDR3 DNA is TGTGCCAGCAGCCAACAGATTATCTCTGGAAACACCATATATTTT.

The chain carries TRBV2 and TRBJ2-1; 9 bases match TRBD1. J lost 8 bases, V lost 6 bases, and 11 bases had no gene match. The CDR3 runs to 15 residues. From germline, CDR1 is SNHLY and CDR2 FYNNEI. The CDR3 here is CASSATGGAPDEQFF. In DNA, the CDR3 is TGTGCCAGCAGCGCAACAGGGGGCGCCCCGGATGAGCAGTTCTTC.

The table lists this clone with a count of one. The genes are TRBV5-1 and TRBJ2-7; 8 nucleotides align to TRBD2. The trim removed 1 base at V and 3 bases at J, leaving 6 bases unmatched. The CDR3 runs 15 residues. CDR1 is SGHRS, CDR2 YFSETQ, per germline. The CDR3: CASSLSYGRDYEQYF. The CDR3 DNA follows: TGCGCCAGCAGCTTGTCGTACGGGAGGGACTACGAGCAGTACTTC.

The chain links TRBV7-9 to TRBJ1-5; 8 bases agree with TRBD1. With 3 bases clipped from V and 2 bases from J, the junction kept 6 bases outside the gene matches. The CDR3 consists of 16 residues. In germline, CDR1 is SEHNR, CDR2 FQNEAQ (reference sequence). Written as DNA, the CDR3 is TGTGCCAGCAGCTTCTACAGGGGGGATGGCAATCAGCCCCAGCATTTT. Encoded protein: CASSFYRGDGNQPQHF.

A word on this clone: At the DNA level, this CDR3 is encoded by other sequences in the same sample as well. The gene calls are TRBV28 and TRBJ2-5; D is unresolved. The V gene's germline CDR1 is MDHEN and CDR2 SYDVKM. The CDR3 loop spans 11 amino acids. Trimming left V 5 bases short and J 5 bases short, with 6 bases between. The CDR3 nucleotides read TGTGCCAGCAGTCAACAGGAGACCCAGTACTTC. Its translation: CASSQQETQYF.

V is TRBV7-2 and J is TRBJ2-1; the D gene is possibly TRBD2 (6 bases). The ends were cut back, 5 bases at V and 10 bases at J, with 12 bases in the middle. The CDR3 consists of 12 residues. Looked up from germline, CDR1 is SGHTA and CDR2 is FQGNSA. The CDR3: CASSVAGYEQFF. CDR3 sequence (DNA): TGTGCCAGCAGCGTCGCGGGGTACGAGCAGTTCTTC.

The V call is TRBV7-6, the J call TRBJ2-7, with 8 bases aligning to TRBD1. Germline V CDR1 and CDR2: SGHVS, FNYEAQ. The CDR3 is 13 residues long. Trimming cost V 5 bases and J 3 bases; bases outside gene matches: 3. CDR3 region: CASSHGQGYEQYF. The CDR3 DNA reads as TGTGCCAGCAGCCATGGACAGGGCTACGAGCAGTACTTC. Full variable domain (rest looked up from reference TRBV7-6 and TRBJ2-7): GAGVSQSPRYKVTKRGQDVALRCDPISGHVSLYWYRQALGQGPEFLTYFNYEAQQDKSGLPNDRFSAERPEGSISTLTIQRTEQRDSAMYRCASSHGQGYEQYFGPGTRLTVT.

The chain carries TRBV9 and TRBJ2-7, with 10 bases fitting TRBD2. Per germline, CDR1 SGDLS and CDR2 YYNGEE. The length of the CDR3 is 15 residues. The trim removed 4 bases at V and 4 bases at J, leaving 8 bases unmatched. CDR3 nucleotides: TGTGCCAGCAGCCCCACCTCTAGCGGGAGTTACGAGCAGTACTTC. Encoded protein: CASSPTSSGSYEQYF.

The chain joins TRBV20-1 to TRBJ2-1; 7 nucleotides agree with TRBD2. V was clipped by 3 bases and J by 5 bases; unmatched bases: 10. CDR1 is DFQATT and CDR2 is SNEGSKA in the germline V gene (reference sequence). There are 15 residues in the CDR3. The CDR3 loop reads CSASLAASGNNEQFF. DNA of the CDR3: TGCAGTGCTAGTCTTGCGGCTAGCGGAAACAATGAGCAGTTCTTC.

V and J are TRBV10-3 and TRBJ1-5; 10 bases match TRBD1. The V gene's germline CDR1 is ENHRY and CDR2 SYGVKD. This CDR3 is built from 15 residues. Losses at the gene ends were 0 bases for V and 6 bases for J; bases not matched to a gene: 2. CDR3 bases: TGTGCCATCAGTGAGTCGGGACAGGGGTCTCAGCCCCAGCATTTT. Translation: CAISESGQGSQPQHF.

The genes are TRBV19 and TRBJ1-5; 7 nucleotides line up with TRBD1. The J segment lost 4 bases and the V segment lost 0 bases, leaving 3 bases of the junction unmatched. Per the germline V gene, CDR1 is LNHDA and CDR2 is SQIVND (reference sequence). The CDR3 is 15 residues long. CDR3 in amino acids: CASSIDGQVNQPQHF. The CDR3 bases are TGTGCCAGTAGTATAGATGGACAGGTTAATCAGCCCCAGCATTTT. The full variable domain, in which reference TRBV19 and TRBJ1-5 provide the parts outside the CDR3, is DGGITQSPKYLFRKEGQNVTLSCEQNLNHDAMYWYRQDPGQGLRLIYYSQIVNDFQKGDIAEGYSVSREKKESFPLTVTSAQKNPTAFYLCASSIDGQVNQPQHFGDGTRLSIL.

The CDR3, as DNA: TGTGCCAGCAGCGGCAGGGCGTACACAGATACGCAGTATTTT. It translates to CASSGRAYTDTQYF. The chain combines TRBV13 with TRBJ2-3; D possibly corresponds to TRBD1 (5 bases). Germline values: CDR1 PRHDT, CDR2 FYEKMQ (reference sequence). This CDR3 contains 14 residues. Trimming took off 5 bases at V and 2 bases at J, with 11 bases between the two ends.

The J gene is TRBJ2-1, the V gene TRBV5-6, with TRBD1 matching over 9 bases. The CDR3 sequence is 15 residues long. Per germline, CDR1 SGHDT and CDR2 YYEEEE. With 3 bases clipped from V and 3 bases from J, the junction kept 4 bases outside the gene matches. The CDR3 sequence: CASSWGQGIYNEQFF. Here the CDR3 DNA reads TGTGCCAGCAGCTGGGGACAGGGAATCTACAATGAGCAGTTCTTC.

This clone was recorded once. V is TRBV27 and J is TRBJ1-2; the D gene is possibly TRBD1 (5 bases). CDR1 and CDR2 (germline): MNHEY, SMNVEV (reference sequence). The CDR3 has 13 residues. Deletions cut 5 bases from V and 3 bases from J, with 10 bases between. The CDR3 protein is CASSPDRYYGYTF. In nucleotides, the CDR3 is TGTGCCAGCAGTCCCGACAGATACTATGGCTACACCTTC.

The chain has TRBV19 and TRBJ2-5; 9 nucleotides match TRBD2. The CDR3 is made up of 13 amino acids. The germline V gene encodes CDR1 LNHDA and CDR2 SQIVND (reference sequence). After removal of 3 bases from V and 9 bases from J, the junction contained 5 bases not matched to a gene. The CDR3 protein is CASSIPLAGPQYF. In DNA form, the CDR3 reads TGTGCCAGTAGTATTCCGCTAGCGGGGCCCCAGTACTTC.

The chain is built from TRBV21-1 and TRBJ1-1; whether TRBD1, the table's D call, matches the DNA was not checked. TRBV21-1 is termed a pseudogene. This CDR3 comprises 13 residues. The CDR3 here is CASSNRMNTEAFF. CDR3 nucleotide sequence: TGTGCCAGCAGCAACAGGATGAACACTGAAGCTTTCTTT.

This clone has only one observation. CDR3 region: CATSDRGNSNQPQHF. As DNA, the CDR3 is TGTGCCACCTCGGACAGGGGCAATAGCAATCAGCCCCAGCATTTT. The chain has TRBV19 and TRBJ1-5, with 9 positions matching TRBD1. The germline V gene encodes CDR1 LNHDA and CDR2 SQIVND (reference sequence). This CDR3 is built from 15 residues. The V and J ends lost 10 bases and 0 bases, in that order; junction bases with no gene match: 7.

The chain joins TRBV6-5 to TRBJ2-7; perhaps TRBD1 as D (6 bases). Germline V gene lookup returns CDR1 MNHEY and CDR2 SVGAGI. The CDR3 runs 15 residues. V shed 6 bases and J shed 1 base, with 16 bases lying between them. CDR3 residues: CASSRGTPLSYEQYF. The DNA of the CDR3 is TGTGCCAGCAGCAGAGGGACACCGTTATCCTACGAGCAGTACTTC.

This chain connects TRBV27 to TRBJ2-2, with D perhaps TRBD2 (6 bases). This CDR3 spans 14 amino acids. Trimming shortened V by 9 bases and J by 1 base, and 12 bases separated the two germline ends. Per the germline V gene, CDR1 is MNHEY and CDR2 is SMNVEV (reference sequence). CDR3 coding DNA: TGTGCCAGTCGAGCGGGCTGGAACACCGGGGAGCTGTTTTTT. Its protein is CASRAGWNTGELFF.

This chain joins TRBV28 and TRBJ2-7; 8 bases align to TRBD2. In germline, CDR1 is MDHEN, CDR2 SYDVKM. The ends lost 6 bases at V and 0 bases at J; junction bases unmatched: 10. The CDR3 extends over 16 amino acids. CDR3 residues: CASSRYRGGLSYEQYF. The CDR3 DNA follows: TGTGCCAGCAGCCGATACCGGGGGGGTCTCTCCTACGAGCAGTACTTC. Full variable domain (rest looked up from reference TRBV28 and TRBJ2-7): DVKVTQSSRYLVKRTGEKVFLECVQDMDHENMFWYRQDPGLGLRLIYFSYDVKMKEKGDIPEGYSVSREKKERFSLILESASTNQTSMYLCASSRYRGGLSYEQYFGPGTRLTVT.

The chain joins TRBV28 to TRBJ1-2; tentatively, D is TRBD1 (5 bases). V was pared by 8 bases and J by 4 bases, with 11 bases between. The germline gives CDR1 MDHEN, CDR2 SYDVKM. The CDR3 has 12 residues. CDR3 coding DNA: TGTGCCAGCGGCCAAGGGGCCTATGGCTACACCTTC. Translated, it gives CASGQGAYGYTF.